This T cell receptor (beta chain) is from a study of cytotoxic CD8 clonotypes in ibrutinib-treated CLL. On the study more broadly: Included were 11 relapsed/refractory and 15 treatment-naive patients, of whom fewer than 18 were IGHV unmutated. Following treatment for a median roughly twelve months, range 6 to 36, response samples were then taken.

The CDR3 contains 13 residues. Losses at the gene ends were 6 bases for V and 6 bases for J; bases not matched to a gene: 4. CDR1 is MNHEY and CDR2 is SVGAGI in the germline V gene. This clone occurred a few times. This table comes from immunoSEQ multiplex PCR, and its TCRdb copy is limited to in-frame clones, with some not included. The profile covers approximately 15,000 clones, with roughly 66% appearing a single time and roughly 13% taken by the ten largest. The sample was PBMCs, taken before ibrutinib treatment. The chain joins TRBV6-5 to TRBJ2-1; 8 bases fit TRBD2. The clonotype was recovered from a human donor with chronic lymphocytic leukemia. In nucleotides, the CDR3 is TGTGCCAGCAGGACTGGGACTAGCAATGAGCAGTTCTTC. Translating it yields CASRTGTSNEQFF.